The rows below give T cell receptor beta chains drawn from one sample of a study of CD8+ T cells in alopecia areata. Profiling relied on immunoSEQ multiplex PCR, and the TCRdb table lists in-frame clones only, not all of them. The sample carries 93,000 or so clones, over 75% recorded once. Here the sequenced sample was CD8+ T cells sorted from blood, taken between weeks 30 and 35, from a patient treated with tofacitinib. These receptors originate from a human donor with alopecia areata. The CDR3 runs from the conserved cysteine through the conserved F or W. Fields, in order: CDR3 length, J gene, V gene, clone size, D gene, CDR3 protein, CDR3 DNA. D genes are given only for firm matches. For some rows the clone size is stated as once, few or many, or as a class when expanded; others skip it.

CDR3 length: 13; J gene: TRBJ1-1; V gene: TRBV28; clone size: .; D gene: .; CDR3 protein: CASSFRVNTEAFF; CDR3 DNA: TGTGCCAGCAGTTTCCGCGTGAACACTGAAGCTTTCTTT
CDR3 length: 18; J gene: TRBJ2-7; V gene: TRBV4-1; clone size: .; D gene: .; CDR3 protein: CASSQDPPSSLLSYEQYF; CDR3 DNA: TGCGCCAGCAGCCAAGATCCGCCCTCTAGCCTTCTTTCCTACGAGCAGTACTTC
CDR3 length: 15; J gene: TRBJ1-4; V gene: TRBV27; clone size: once; D gene: .; CDR3 protein: CASSLSGLTNEKLFF; CDR3 DNA: TGTGCCAGCAGTTTATCCGGCCTAACAAATGAAAAACTGTTTTTT
CDR3 length: 17; J gene: TRBJ2-3; V gene: TRBV29-1; clone size: .; D gene: TRBD2; CDR3 protein: CSVERVGRVIGTDTQYF; CDR3 DNA: TGCAGCGTTGAAAGGGTCGGGAGGGTTATTGGTACAGATACGCAGTATTTT
CDR3 length: 14; J gene: TRBJ1-5; V gene: TRBV5-1; clone size: .; D gene: .; CDR3 protein: CASSLWGEGQPQHF; CDR3 DNA: TGCGCCAGCAGCTTGTGGGGGGAAGGTCAGCCCCAGCATTTT
CDR3 length: 13; J gene: TRBJ2-1; V gene: TRBV27; clone size: .; D gene: .; CDR3 protein: CASSFISGYEQFF; CDR3 DNA: TGTGCCAGCAGTTTTATTTCGGGATATGAGCAGTTCTTC
CDR3 length: 11; J gene: TRBJ2-3; V gene: TRBV30; clone size: .; D gene: .; CDR3 protein: CAWNSANTQYF; CDR3 DNA: TGTGCCTGGAACAGTGCTAATACGCAGTATTTT
CDR3 length: 14; J gene: TRBJ2-3; V gene: TRBV6-4; clone size: .; D gene: TRBD2; CDR3 protein: CASSDGSGGDTQYF; CDR3 DNA: TGTGCCAGCAGTGACGGTAGCGGGGGGGATACGCAGTATTTT
CDR3 length: 17; J gene: TRBJ2-2; V gene: TRBV7-3; clone size: medium-sized; D gene: .; CDR3 protein: CASSPYRQEVGTGELFF; CDR3 DNA: TGTGCCAGCAGCCCCTATCGACAGGAAGTTGGAACCGGGGAGCTGTTTTTT
CDR3 length: 15; J gene: TRBJ2-5; V gene: TRBV5-4; clone size: .; D gene: .; CDR3 protein: CASSLTHGAQETQYF; CDR3 DNA: TGTGCCAGCAGCCTGACCCACGGAGCCCAAGAGACCCAGTACTTC
CDR3 length: 15; J gene: TRBJ2-3; V gene: TRBV7-9; clone size: .; D gene: TRBD2; CDR3 protein: CASSKTSGGTDTQYF; CDR3 DNA: TGTGCCAGCAGCAAGACTAGCGGCGGCACAGATACGCAGTATTTT
CDR3 length: 15; J gene: TRBJ2-7; V gene: TRBV6-5; clone size: .; D gene: TRBD2; CDR3 protein: CASSYSSGSSYEQYF; CDR3 DNA: TGTGCCAGCAGTTACTCTAGCGGGAGCTCCTACGAGCAGTACTTC
CDR3 length: 15; J gene: TRBJ2-3; V gene: TRBV7-2; clone size: .; D gene: TRBD1; CDR3 protein: CASVSRTGVADTQYF; CDR3 DNA: TGTGCCAGCGTTTCTCGGACAGGGGTCGCAGATACGCAGTATTTT
CDR3 length: 13; J gene: TRBJ2-7; V gene: TRBV7-9; clone size: .; D gene: .; CDR3 protein: CASRPALGYEQYF; CDR3 DNA: TGTGCCAGCAGACCTGCCCTCGGCTACGAGCAGTACTTC
CDR3 length: 13; J gene: TRBJ2-1; V gene: TRBV14; clone size: .; D gene: TRBD1; CDR3 protein: CASMTGGGDEQFF; CDR3 DNA: TGTGCCAGCATGACAGGGGGAGGAGATGAGCAGTTCTTC
CDR3 length: 19; J gene: TRBJ2-1; V gene: TRBV7-8; clone size: .; D gene: TRBD2; CDR3 protein: CASSRPTERLAGLEYEQFF; CDR3 DNA: TGTGCCAGCAGCCGGCCCACGGAAAGACTAGCGGGACTCGAGTATGAGCAGTTCTTC
CDR3 length: 11; J gene: TRBJ2-1; V gene: TRBV20-1; clone size: .; D gene: .; CDR3 protein: CSAPQYNEQFF; CDR3 DNA: TGCAGTGCTCCACAATACAATGAGCAGTTCTTC
CDR3 length: 15; J gene: TRBJ1-5; V gene: TRBV7-2; clone size: .; D gene: .; CDR3 protein: CASSLTENSNQPQHF; CDR3 DNA: TGTGCCAGCAGCTTGACGGAGAATAGCAATCAGCCCCAGCATTTT
CDR3 length: 19; J gene: TRBJ2-2; V gene: TRBV7-9; clone size: .; D gene: .; CDR3 protein: CASSRKGTPDRPNTGELFF; CDR3 DNA: TGTGCCAGCAGCCGGAAAGGTACCCCAGACAGGCCGAACACCGGGGAGCTGTTTTTT
CDR3 length: 13; J gene: TRBJ1-5; V gene: TRBV19; clone size: .; D gene: .; CDR3 protein: CASSTSLNQPQHF; CDR3 DNA: TGTGCCAGTAGTACCAGCCTTAATCAGCCCCAGCATTTT
CDR3 length: 11; J gene: TRBJ1-1; V gene: TRBV10-2; clone size: .; D gene: .; CDR3 protein: CASALGTEAFF; CDR3 DNA: TGCGCCAGCGCTCTTGGGACTGAAGCTTTCTTT
CDR3 length: 15; J gene: TRBJ2-1; V gene: TRBV5-4; clone size: few; D gene: .; CDR3 protein: CASSLVESSYNEQFF; CDR3 DNA: TGTGCCAGCAGCTTGGTGGAGAGCTCCTACAATGAGCAGTTCTTC